The rows below give T cell receptor beta chains drawn from one sample of a study of blood T cells in healthy people across ages. TCRdb reanalysed the 5' RACE reads using MiXCR and keeps one entry per CDR3 protein. The repertoire has hundreds of thousands of distinct CDR3 sequences, roughly 25% of them found once; the top ten carry 9% to 9.5%. The same specimen was also included in a second study, on T cells of mothers and their children.

Sequences were obtained from blood. The receptors derive from a boy aged 5 to 17 in good health. Both conserved end residues are part of each CDR3. Fields, in order: D gene, clone size, V gene, J gene, CDR3 length, CDR3 DNA, CDR3 protein. The D gene is left open where the match is weak. Some rows have no size entry. The others give once, few or many, or a class for an expanded clone.

>.|few|TRBV6-5|TRBJ1-3|15
TGTGCCAGCAGTCAGAGCTGGGTCTCTGGAAACACCATATATTTT
CASSQSWVSGNTIYF
>TRBD1|.|TRBV28|TRBJ1-2|15
TGTGCCAGCAGTCCCAGGGGACAGGGGGCCTATGGCTACACCTTC
CASSPRGQGAYGYTF
>.|.|TRBV7-6|TRBJ1-1|15
TGTGCCAGCAGCTTAAGGGGGGGTTCCCTCACTGAAGCTTTCTTT
CASSLRGGSLTEAFF
>TRBD1|few|TRBV2|TRBJ2-1|15
TGTGCCAGCAGTGTAAAGGGGGCCCCCCACAATGAGCAGTTCTTC
CASSVKGAPHNEQFF
>TRBD1|few|TRBV29-1|TRBJ1-2|12
TGCAGCGTTGCCGGGACAGTGGTCGACTACACCTTC
CSVAGTVVDYTF
>TRBD1|.|TRBV7-8|TRBJ2-5|15
TGTGCCAGAAGCACCCGACAGGGGTACCAAGAGACCCAGTACTTC
CARSTRQGYQETQYF
>TRBD1|.|TRBV29-1|TRBJ1-4|14
TGCAGCGTTAGTAACAGGGGGCAGGATGAAAAACTGTTTTTT
CSVSNRGQDEKLFF
>.|few|TRBV9|TRBJ2-3|15
TGTGCCAGCAGCGTAGAACCCGGGTTCAGGGATACGCAGTATTTT
CASSVEPGFRDTQYF
>TRBD1|few|TRBV5-1|TRBJ2-1|15
TGCGCCAGCAGCTTGGTCCGGGACAGGGGCCATGAGCAGTTCTTC
CASSLVRDRGHEQFF
>TRBD2|.|TRBV5-1|TRBJ2-7|14
TGCGCCAGCAGCCCGCGGGGACTAGCCTACGAGCAGTACTTC
CASSPRGLAYEQYF
>TRBD2|few|TRBV7-2|TRBJ2-1|14
TGTGCCAGCAGCTTGCGGGGGGGACACAATGAGCAGTTCTTC
CASSLRGGHNEQFF
>.|.|TRBV28|TRBJ2-1|14
TGTGCCAGCAGTCCCAGCAGTACCTACAATGAGCAGTTCTTC
CASSPSSTYNEQFF
>TRBD1|.|TRBV11-1|TRBJ2-7|15
TGTGCCAGCAGTCGCACAGGGGGGATTATCGACGAGCAGTACTTC
CASSRTGGIIDEQYF
>.|.|TRBV20-1|TRBJ2-3|13
TGCAGTGCTCATCTGACAGACACAGATACGCAGTATTTT
CSAHLTDTDTQYF
>TRBD1|once|TRBV24-1|TRBJ2-1|16
TGTGCCACCAGTGTCTCCAGGGGGCAGGCCTACAATGAGCAGTTCTTC
CATSVSRGQAYNEQFF
>TRBD2|many|TRBV20-1|TRBJ2-7|17
TGCAGTGCTAGAGATCGGACTAGCGGGGGGGCCGGGTACGAGCAGTACTTC
CSARDRTSGGAGYEQYF
>TRBD2|.|TRBV7-8|TRBJ2-3|14
TGTGCCAGCAGCTTATCGGGAGGCACAGATACGCGGTATTTT
CASSLSGGTDTRYF
>.|.|TRBV7-2|TRBJ2-7|15
TGTGCCAGCAGCCCCGTAGGGGGGTCAGCCTACGAGCAGTACTTC
CASSPVGGSAYEQYF
>.|once|TRBV12-3/TRBV12-4|TRBJ2-5|15
TGTGCCAGCAGTTTACTCAGGACCTCAAGCGAGACCCAGTACTTC
CASSLLRTSSETQYF
>.|.|TRBV4-3|TRBJ1-4|17
TGCGCCAGCAGCCAAGATCCGGGGGCGCTGGCTAATGAAAAACTGTTTTTT
CASSQDPGALANEKLFF
>.|.|TRBV24-1|TRBJ2-7|15
TGTACCACCAGTGATTTATCAGGCCATCCCTACGAGCAGTACTTC
CTTSDLSGHPYEQYF
>TRBD1|few|TRBV18|TRBJ1-4|16
TGTGCCAGCTCACCAAACCACAGGGGGCCTAATGAAAAACTGTTTTTT
CASSPNHRGPNEKLFF
>TRBD2|many|TRBV5-1|TRBJ2-7|14
TGCGCCAGCAGCTCGGGACTAGCGGGAGACGAGCAGTACTTC
CASSSGLAGDEQYF
>TRBD2|.|TRBV4-1|TRBJ2-1|15
TGCGCCAGCAGCCAAGCGGGACTAGCGGTAGATGAGCAGTTCTTC
CASSQAGLAVDEQFF
>.|.|TRBV9|TRBJ2-5|14
TGTGCCAGCAGCGTAGGCGGTGAGGTAGAGACCCAGTACTTC
CASSVGGEVETQYF
>TRBD2|few|TRBV13|TRBJ2-5|14
TGTGCCAGCGTGCCCCGGGGGGGCTCGGAGACCCAGTACTTC
CASVPRGGSETQYF
>TRBD1|.|TRBV6-5|TRBJ1-2|16
TGTGCCAGCAGTTACCTTCGGACAGGGGGCGAGGATGGCTACACCTTC
CASSYLRTGGEDGYTF
>.|few|TRBV20-1|TRBJ2-5|15
TGCAGTGCAACTCGGGGAGCACCTTCTCAAGAGACCCAGTACTTC
CSATRGAPSQETQYF
>TRBD2|.|TRBV20-1|TRBJ2-3|16
TGCAGTGCTAGAGATGCCCTAGCGGGGAATACAGATACGCAGTATTTT
CSARDALAGNTDTQYF
>.|.|TRBV9|TRBJ1-6|14
TGTGCCAGCAGCGGGACGTTTAATAATTCACCCCTCCACTTT
CASSGTFNNSPLHF
>.|few|TRBV4-1|TRBJ2-7|15
TGCGCCAGCAGCTTAAGGCACGGGGGCTTCAACGAGCAGTACTTC
CASSLRHGGFNEQYF